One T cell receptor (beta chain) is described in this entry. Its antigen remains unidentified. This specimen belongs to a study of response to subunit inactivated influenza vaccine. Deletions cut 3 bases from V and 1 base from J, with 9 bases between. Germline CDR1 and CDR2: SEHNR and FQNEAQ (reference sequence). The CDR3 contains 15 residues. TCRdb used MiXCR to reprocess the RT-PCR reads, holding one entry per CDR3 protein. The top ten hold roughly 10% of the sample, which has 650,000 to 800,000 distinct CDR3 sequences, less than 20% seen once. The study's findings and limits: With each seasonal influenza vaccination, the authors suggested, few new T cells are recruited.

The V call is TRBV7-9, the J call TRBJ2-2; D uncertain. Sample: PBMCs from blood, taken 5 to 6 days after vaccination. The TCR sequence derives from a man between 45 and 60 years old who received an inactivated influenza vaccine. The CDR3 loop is CASSLTPRNTGELFF. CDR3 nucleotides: TGTGCCAGCAGCTTGACTCCGCGGAACACCGGGGAGCTGTTTTTT.